One T cell receptor (beta chain) is described in this entry. The antigen remains unidentified. This record belongs to a study of siplizumab effects on memory and regulatory T cells. Sequencing was performed on unstimulated naive, memory, effector memory and TEMRA subsets derived from a few donor pairs. The V end was cut by 5 bases, the J end by 8 bases, with 21 bases between. This CDR3 has 15 residues. Looked up from germline, CDR1 is SGHTA and CDR2 is FQGNSA. Whole-study results and caveats: Relative to controls at about 28%, mappable alloreactive CD4+ clones exhibited a mean Treg-derived proportion of around 65% with siplizumab. Among sequences traceable to unstimulated CD4+ memory cells, alloreactive ones were significantly reduced by siplizumab.

Per-sample assaying covered 95,000 to 100,000 TCR templates. Measured with immunoSEQ multiplex PCR; TCRdb has only the in-frame clones, and not every one. The repertoire holds more than 45,000 clones, with 95% to 98% as singletons. This chain links TRBV7-2 with TRBJ1-2, with D uncertain. Sequenced sample: naive CD4+ T cells sorted from blood. The receptor's source is a human donor in good health. The CDR3 spells CASSVGVGSGIGYTF. Written as DNA, the CDR3 is TGTGCCAGCAGCGTCGGGGTGGGTTCCGGTATCGGCTACACCTTC.